Detailed here is one T cell receptor (beta chain). Its antigen is not known. Data came from immunoSEQ multiplex PCR; TCRdb stores just in-frame clones and leaves some out. This table has 150,000 or so clones, 90% appearing once. These data are taken from a study of T cell responses to AZD1222 COVID-19 vaccine. CDR3 size: 16 residues. Germline CDR1 SNHLY, CDR2 FYNNEI. Trimming cost V 8 bases and J 9 bases, with 26 bases left between them. Regarding the study as a whole: Possibly, clonal diversity was underestimated; donors were largely white British and included more females. The number of AZD1222 recipients seropositive at baseline was only 6 or 7. Among vaccine-associated CD4 TCRs, coverage spanned spike, with dominance at 160-218 and 743-854. A reported finding is that nearly half of spike-specific TCRs target unmutated variant regions.

The chain employs TRBV2 and TRBJ2-1; tentative D call: TRBD1 (6 bases). Sequenced material: peripheral blood, taken on day 0 of AZD1222 vaccination. The clonotype was recovered from an adult in good health. CDR3 DNA: TGTGCCAGCCTTAGACAGGCGGCGGCAATTTTGGTTGAGCAGTTCTTC. This codes for CASLRQAAAILVEQFF.